The 10 T cell receptor beta chains listed next were all sequenced from one sample in a study of cytotoxic CD8 clonotypes in ibrutinib-treated CLL. Assay used: immunoSEQ multiplex PCR; TCRdb lists only in-frame clones, some missing. This sample has tens of thousands of clones; 69% occur once, and the top ten carry 10% to 15%. The sample was PBMCs, taken after 12 months of ibrutinib treatment. The receptor source for this set is a human donor with chronic lymphocytic leukemia.

This clone was detected a few times. The V call is TRBV7-9, the J call TRBJ1-6; TRBD1 matches 10 bases. V shed 4 bases and J 6 bases; nucleotides not matched to a gene: 9. Germline V gene data show CDR1 as SEHNR and CDR2 as FQNEAQ (reference sequence). This CDR3 has 17 residues. The CDR3 here is CASSSTRGQGRNSPLHF. DNA for the CDR3: TGTGCCAGCAGCTCGACCCGGGGACAGGGGCGTAATTCACCCCTCCACTTT.

The chain has TRBV29-1 and TRBJ2-1, with a weak D call TRBD1 (5 bases). This CDR3 spans 15 amino acids. V dropped 4 bases and J dropped 5 bases, with 18 bases sitting between them. Germline loops: CDR1 SQVTM, CDR2 ANQGSEA. The CDR3: CSVGPPQGSDNEQFF. The CDR3, as DNA: TGCAGCGTTGGCCCCCCCCAGGGTTCGGACAATGAGCAGTTCTTC.

The DNA for the CDR3 is TGTGCCAGCAGCGTAGCACAGGGAGGAAACACCATATATTTT. Its translation: CASSVAQGGNTIYF. The J gene is TRBJ1-3, the V gene TRBV9; possible D gene TRBD1, 6 bases. The CDR3 extends over 14 amino acids. Germline V lookup: CDR1 SGDLS, CDR2 YYNGEE. V was shortened by 0 bases and J by 4 bases, with 8 bases between the two germline ends. The whole variable domain, remainder taken from reference TRBV9 and TRBJ1-3, is DSGVTQTPKHLITATGQRVTLRCSPRSGDLSVYWYQQSLDQGLQFLIQYYNGEERAKGNILERFSAQQFPDLHSELNLSSLELGDSALYFCASSVAQGGNTIYFGEGSWLTVV.

The chain couples TRBV11-2 to TRBJ2-1; tentative D call: TRBD1 (5 bases). In germline, CDR1 is SGHAT, CDR2 FQNNGV. The CDR3 has 14 residues. Trimming took off 7 bases at V and 4 bases at J, with 14 bases between the two ends. CDR3: CASTATTVYNEQFF. The CDR3 DNA sequence: TGTGCCAGCACCGCAACGACAGTTTACAATGAGCAGTTCTTC.

This chain links TRBV27 with TRBJ1-1; the D gene is possibly TRBD1 (5 bases). Germline assignment: CDR1 MNHEY and CDR2 SMNVEV (reference sequence). Trimming removed 3 bases at V and 1 base at J, with 6 bases between. CDR3 length equals 13 residues. The CDR3 loop reads CASSFGQNTEAFF. CDR3 DNA: TGTGCCAGCAGTTTTGGACAGAACACTGAAGCTTTCTTT.

The V gene is TRBV6-5, the J gene TRBJ1-4; D unresolved. The CDR3 has 13 amino acids. The V end lost 2 bases, the J end lost 8 bases, and 9 bases lay between the germline ends. The germline CDR1 and CDR2 sequences are MNHEY and SVGAGI. In DNA, the CDR3 is TGTGCCAGCAGTTACGGGGAGGGCGAAAAACTGTTTTTT. This sequence encodes CASSYGEGEKLFF.

The chain uses TRBV6-4 and TRBJ1-1; D is unresolved. Looked up from germline, CDR1 is MRHNA and CDR2 is SNTAGT. V lost 6 bases to trimming and J lost 7 bases, with 15 bases between them. The CDR3 runs 13 residues. DNA of the CDR3: TGTGCCAGCAGCCTGACTGGAAGTGGTGAAGCTTTCTTT. Amino acid sequence: CASSLTGSGEAFF.

V is TRBV6-6 and J is TRBJ2-1, with 8 positions matching TRBD1. The trim removed 2 bases at V and 10 bases at J, leaving 10 bases unmatched. CDR1 MNHNY and CDR2 SVGAGI come from the germline V gene (reference sequence). The CDR3 is 15 amino acids. The CDR3: CASSYSGQGSREQFF. The CDR3 region has the DNA TGTGCCAGCAGTTACAGTGGACAGGGATCTCGGGAGCAGTTCTTC.

The chain joins TRBV6-1 to TRBJ2-7, with D perhaps matching TRBD2 (6 bases). This CDR3 contains 13 residues. Germline V gene sequence: CDR1 MNHNS, CDR2 SASEGT. V shed 11 bases and J shed 5 bases, with 19 bases lying between them. The chain's CDR3 is CAGRGGGTDEQYF. The CDR3, as DNA: TGTGCCGGACGGGGTGGGGGGACCGACGAGCAGTACTTC.

The chain combines TRBV4-2 with TRBJ2-1; D is possibly TRBD1 or TRBD2 (5 bases each). Between the trimmed V and J ends, which lost 0 bases and 4 bases, there was a span of 10 bases. This CDR3 is built from 15 residues. Per germline, CDR1 LGHNA and CDR2 YNFKEQ. CDR3 nucleotides: TGTGCCAGCAGCCAAGATGGGGGAAGTTACAATGAGCAGTTCTTC. Translation: CASSQDGGSYNEQFF.